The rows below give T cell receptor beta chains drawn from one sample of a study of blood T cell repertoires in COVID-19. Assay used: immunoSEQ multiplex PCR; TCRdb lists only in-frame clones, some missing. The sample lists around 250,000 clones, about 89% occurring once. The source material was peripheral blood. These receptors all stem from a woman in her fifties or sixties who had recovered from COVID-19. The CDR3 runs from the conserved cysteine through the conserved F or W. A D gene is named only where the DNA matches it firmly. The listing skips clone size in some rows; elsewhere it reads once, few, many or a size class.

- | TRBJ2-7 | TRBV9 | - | CASSVGPSGGEQYF | TGTGCCAGCAGCGTAGGGCCCTCCGGAGGCGAGCAGTACTTC
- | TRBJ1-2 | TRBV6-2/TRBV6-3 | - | CASSRAGVSGYTF | TGTGCCAGCAGCCGAGCGGGGGTGAGTGGCTACACCTTC
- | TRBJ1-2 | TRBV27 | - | CASSPAGGRYYGYTF | TGTGCCAGCAGTCCCGCCGGAGGGCGGTACTATGGCTACACCTTC
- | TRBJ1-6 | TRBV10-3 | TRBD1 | CAISESGQDNSPLHF | TGTGCCATCAGTGAGTCGGGACAGGATAATTCACCCCTCCACTTT
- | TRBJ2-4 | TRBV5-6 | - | CASSLAVGGFGPYQYF | TGTGCCAGCAGCTTGGCGGTAGGGGGATTCGGGCCTTATCAGTACTTC
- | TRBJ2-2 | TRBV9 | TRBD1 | CASAYGTGLGELFF | TGTGCCAGCGCGTATGGGACAGGGCTAGGGGAGCTGTTTTTT
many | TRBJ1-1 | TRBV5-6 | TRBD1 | CASSSRRGHTEAFF | TGTGCCAGCAGCTCCAGGAGGGGGCACACTGAAGCTTTCTTT
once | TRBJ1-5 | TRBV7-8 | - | CASSMGPNPQPQHF | TGTGCCAGCAGCATGGGGCCGAATCCCCAGCCCCAGCATTTT
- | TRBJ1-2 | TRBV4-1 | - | CASSHPDRANYGYTF | TGCGCCAGCAGTCATCCCGACCGGGCTAACTATGGCTACACCTTC
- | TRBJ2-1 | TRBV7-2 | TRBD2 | CASSLSGGFYNEQFF | TGTGCCAGCAGCTTAAGCGGGGGGTTCTACAATGAGCAGTTCTTC
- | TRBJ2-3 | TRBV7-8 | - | CASSLAGGSRADTQYF | TGTGCCAGCAGCTTAGCGGGAGGCTCCCGGGCAGATACGCAGTATTTT
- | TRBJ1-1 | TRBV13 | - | CASSFKGLTEAFF | TGTGCCAGCAGCTTTAAGGGACTCACTGAAGCTTTCTTT
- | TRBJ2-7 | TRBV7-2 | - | CASSPGGFHRPYEQYF | TGTGCCAGCAGCCCTGGGGGCTTCCACCGCCCCTACGAGCAGTACTTC
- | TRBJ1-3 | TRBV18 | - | CASSLLQERNTIYF | TGTGCCAGCTCTCTCCTACAGGAGCGAAACACCATATATTTT
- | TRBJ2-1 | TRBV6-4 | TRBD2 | CASSRLAGGPHEQFF | TGTGCCAGCAGCCGACTAGCGGGGGGGCCCCATGAGCAGTTCTTC
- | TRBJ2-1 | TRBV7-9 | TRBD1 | CASSKLGGTGVLNEQFF | TGTGCCAGCAGCAAGCTGGGGGGGACAGGGGTTTTAAATGAGCAGTTCTTC
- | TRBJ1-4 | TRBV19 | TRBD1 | CASSPRQGKEKLFF | TGTGCCAGTAGTCCCCGACAGGGAAAGGAAAAACTGTTTTTT
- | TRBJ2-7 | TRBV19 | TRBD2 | CASSTSGGYEQYF | TGTGCCAGCTCGACTAGCGGGGGCTACGAGCAGTACTTC
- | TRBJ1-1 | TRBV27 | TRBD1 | CASSLGQGLETEAFF | TGTGCCAGCAGTCTTGGACAGGGCCTTGAGACTGAAGCTTTCTTT
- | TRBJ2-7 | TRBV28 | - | CASSLFGGGQRGEQYF | TGTGCCAGCAGTTTGTTTGGTGGGGGACAAAGGGGCGAGCAGTACTTC
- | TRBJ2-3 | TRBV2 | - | CASSDGRGASTDTQYF | TGTGCCAGCAGTGACGGACGGGGGGCTAGCACAGATACGCAGTATTTT
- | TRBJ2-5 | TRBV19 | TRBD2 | CASRTSGGPETQYF | TGTGCCAGTCGAACTAGCGGGGGCCCAGAGACCCAGTACTTC
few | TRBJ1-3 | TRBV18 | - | CASSPNPTGPISGNTIYF | TGTGCCAGCTCACCAAATCCGACAGGCCCTATCTCTGGAAACACCATATATTTT
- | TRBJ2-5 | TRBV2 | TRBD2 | CASKSLAGLETQYF | TGTGCCAGCAAGTCCCTAGCGGGCCTGGAGACCCAGTACTTC
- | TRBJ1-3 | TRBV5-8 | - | CASSLGQLSGNTIYF | TGTGCCAGCAGCTTGGGACAGTTATCTGGAAACACCATATATTTT
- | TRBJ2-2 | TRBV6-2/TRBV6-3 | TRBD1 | CASSAQGTNTGELFF | TGTGCCAGCAGTGCACAGGGGACGAACACCGGGGAGCTGTTTTTT
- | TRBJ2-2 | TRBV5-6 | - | CASSLGRSGELFF | TGTGCCAGCAGCCTGGGTCGTTCCGGGGAGCTGTTTTTT
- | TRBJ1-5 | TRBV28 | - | CASSFEGRSQPQHF | TGTGCCAGCAGTTTTGAGGGAAGAAGTCAGCCCCAGCATTTT
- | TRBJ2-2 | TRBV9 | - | CASSVADRFPGELFF | TGTGCCAGCAGCGTAGCCGACAGGTTCCCCGGGGAGCTGTTTTTT
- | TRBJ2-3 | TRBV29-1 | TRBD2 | CSAPLAGGPTDTQYF | TGCAGCGCTCCCCTAGCGGGGGGGCCCACGGATACGCAGTATTTT
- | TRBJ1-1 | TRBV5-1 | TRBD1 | CASSLEDRDSLDTEAFF | TGCGCCAGCAGCTTGGAAGACCGGGACAGTCTAGACACTGAAGCTTTCTTT
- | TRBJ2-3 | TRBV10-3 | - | CAISDRARADTQYF | TGTGCCATCAGTGACCGCGCGCGTGCAGATACGCAGTATTTT